The clone carrying this T cell receptor (beta chain) was observed a handful of times. Its antigen remains unknown. The sample is drawn from a study of vaccination and CD4 T cells after COVID-19. CDR1 MNHNS and CDR2 SASEGT come from the germline V gene. The CDR3 consists of 15 residues. V lost 6 bases, J lost 0 bases, and 9 bases lay in between. The treatment here: roughly 11-day PBMC culture with coronavirus spike peptide pools or control peptides (ViraFEST assay). T cells were expanded with peptide pools, and expanded clonotypes were identified by TCR sequencing. US Alpha, Beta and Delta variants postdated the positive PCR dates, which ran from March to December 2020. Cultured CD4+ T cell DNA underwent sequencing with the Oncomine TCR Beta short-read assay. It was cultured CD4+ T cells from which genomic DNA was extracted. MiXCR was run by TCRdb on the PCR reads, yielding one entry per CDR3 protein. Found here are under 15,000 distinct CDR3 sequences, approximately 61% of them singletons; the top ten hold 8.7%.

The chain employs TRBV6-1 and TRBJ1-6; no definite D call. The sequence was obtained from a human donor who had recovered from COVID-19. Sequences were derived from CD4+ T cells from blood, cultured in vitro, sampled before SARS-CoV-2 vaccination. Here the CDR3 reads CASSQDGSYNSPLHF. The DNA for the CDR3 is TGTGCCAGCAGCCAGGACGGCTCCTATAATTCACCCCTCCACTTT.